Shown below are 16 T cell receptor beta chains from a single sample sequenced in a study of T cell repertoires in cytomegalovirus infection (dated by TCRdb to the late 2010s). The label giving this sample's treatment or condition can be read as: in vitro stimulation with specific CMV peptide epitopes to enrich CMV-specific T cells. TCRdb names Illumina HiSeq 1500 as the instrument used. TCRdb reprocessed the public reads (quality trimming at Q25 with fastp, clone calling with MiXCR) and kept in-frame beta chains. A single entry per CDR3 protein holds the most common genes and DNA from its merged rows. The table for this sample lists about 830,000 distinct CDR3 sequences; around a third of them were counted only once. The top ten clonotypes cover approximately 13% of the sample. The antigens of these receptors remain unknown. Sequences were derived from cultured CD8+ T cells from PBMCs, sampled from culture after CMV antigen stimulation. The receptors originated from a human donor in good health (CMV status not recorded). Some clones in this sample may be carry-over from other donors' samples.

This clonotype was seen many times. The rearrangement links TRBV12-3 or TRBV12-4 to TRBJ2-3, with 9 bases matching TRBD1. Trimming at V came to 4 bases and at J to 3 bases, leaving 5 bases not matched to a gene. The CDR3 has 15 amino acids. CDR3: CASSSGTGKTDTQYF. CDR3 nucleotide sequence: TGTGCCAGCAGTTCCGGGACAGGGAAGACAGATACGCAGTATTTT.

This clonotype was detected many times. The chain has TRBV7-6 and TRBJ2-6, with D perhaps TRBD2 (6 bases). Per the germline V gene, CDR1 is SGHVS and CDR2 is FNYEAQ. The CDR3 is made up of 17 amino acids. The V end was cut by 1 base, the J end by 4 bases, with 14 bases between. CDR3 in amino acids: CASSLGPRGSGANVLTF. The CDR3 nucleotides read TGTGCCAGCAGCTTAGGGCCACGGGGGTCCGGGGCCAACGTCCTGACTTTC.

The CDR3 DNA sequence: TGTGCCATCAGCCTGGGGACAGGGGGGTTGCACGAGCAGTACGTC. Amino acid sequence: CAISLGTGGLHEQYV. The chain carries TRBV10-3 and TRBJ2-7; 11 nucleotides line up with TRBD1. V gave up 6 bases and J gave up 5 bases; unmatched junction bases: 9. The CDR3 contains 15 residues. Germline V gene sequence: CDR1 ENHRY, CDR2 SYGVKD.

Ten or more counts support this clonotype. The J gene is TRBJ2-1, the V gene TRBV27, with 9 bases aligning to TRBD1. V dropped 2 bases and J dropped 7; count of bases not matched to a gene: 3. There are 14 residues in the CDR3. Germline V gene sequence: CDR1 MNHEY, CDR2 SMNVEV (reference sequence). This chain's CDR3 is CASSLNRGLNEQFF. The CDR3, as DNA: TGTGCCAGCAGTTTAAACAGGGGGCTTAATGAGCAGTTCTTC.

This clonotype was counted a few times. This chain uses TRBV6-1 with TRBJ2-1; 7 bases are shared with TRBD2. V lost 5 bases to trimming and J lost 5 bases; unmatched junction nucleotides: 6. The CDR3 runs 14 residues. Germline CDR1 is MNHNS and CDR2 is SASEGT. The CDR3 region has the DNA TGTGCCAGCAGTTTCCCCGGGACTAACAATGAGCAGTTCTTC. As protein: CASSFPGTNNEQFF.

This clonotype was detected ten times or more. The chain combines TRBV4-1 with TRBJ1-1; TRBD1 might be the D (6 bases). This CDR3 has 12 amino acids. Germline V gives CDR1 MGHRA, CDR2 YSYEKL. With 4 bases removed from V and 4 bases from J, the gap between germline ends came to 7 bases. The CDR3 DNA is TGCGCCAGCAGCCCGGACAGCACTGAAGCTTTCTTT. This encodes CASSPDSTEAFF.

This clonotype appeared many times. The rearrangement uses TRBV5-4 and TRBJ1-2; possibly TRBD1 for D (5 bases). The V end was cut by 3 bases, the J end by 8 bases, with 17 bases between. CDR3 length: 14 residues. Germline V gene lookup returns CDR1 SGHNT and CDR2 YYREEE (reference sequence). CDR3 loop: CASSSGTPETGYTF. CDR3 bases: TGTGCCAGCAGCTCCGGGACCCCCGAGACCGGCTACACCTTC.

This clonotype was seen at least ten times. The V and J genes are TRBV7-8 and TRBJ1-1; D unresolved. Germline assignment: CDR1 SGHVS and CDR2 FQNEAQ. Between the trimmed V and J ends, which lost 0 bases and 8 bases, there was a span of 10 bases. CDR3 length: 13 amino acids. The CDR3 spells CASSLAEVLEAFF. CDR3 bases: TGTGCCAGCAGCTTAGCGGAAGTTCTAGAAGCTTTCTTT.

This sequence joins TRBV12-3 or TRBV12-4 and TRBJ2-1; no reliable D call. The CDR3 totals 14 residues. Trimming removed 7 bases from V and 2 bases from J, with 12 bases in between. The CDR3 bases are TGTGCCAGCAAGGAAAGGGAACCCTACAATGAGCAGTTCTTC. Translation: CASKEREPYNEQFF.

This clonotype was observed a handful of times. This chain uses TRBV20-1 with TRBJ1-5, with a weak D call TRBD1 (6 bases). Trimming removed 6 bases from V and 9 bases from J, with 15 bases in between. Germline CDR1 reads DFQATT; CDR2 reads SNEGSKA (reference sequence). The CDR3 covers 12 residues. The CDR3 spells CSAREGQLPQHF. For the CDR3, the DNA is TGCAGTGCCCGCGAGGGACAACTGCCCCAGCATTTT.

The chain couples TRBV19 to TRBJ2-3; 7 bases are shared with TRBD1. V lost 8 bases to trimming and J lost 3 bases; unmatched junction nucleotides: 11. The CDR3 has 15 amino acids. The germline V gene encodes CDR1 LNHDA and CDR2 SQIVND (reference sequence). The CDR3 DNA sequence: TGTGCCAGTTGCCCAGAGGGACAGCGGACAGATACGCAGTATTTT. It is translated as CASCPEGQRTDTQYF.

Remarks on this clonotype: A much more abundant neighbour one base away suggests this may be a read error. The rearrangement uses TRBV7-6 and TRBJ2-7; 10 nucleotides match TRBD1. The CDR3 runs 14 residues. Germline loops: CDR1 SGHVS, CDR2 FNYEAQ. The CDR3, as DNA: TGTGTCAGCAGCGGCGGGACAGGGGACCACGAGCAGTACTTC. This sequence encodes CVSSGGTGDHEQYF.

This clonotype was counted between two and nine times. The CDR3 spells CATFDGDNTGELFF. The CDR3 region has the DNA TGTGCCACCTTCGACGGGGACAACACCGGGGAGCTGTTTTTT. This chain uses TRBV7-6 with TRBJ2-2; either TRBD1 or TRBD2 may fit D (5 bases each). Looked up from germline, CDR1 is SGHVS and CDR2 is FNYEAQ. The ends were cut back, 10 bases at V and 2 bases at J, with 14 bases in the middle. CDR3 length: 14 amino acids. Complete variable domain (other parts from reference TRBV7-6 and TRBJ2-2): GAGVSQSPRYKVTKRGQDVALRCDPISGHVSLYWYRQALGQGPEFLTYFNYEAQQDKSGLPNDRFSAERPEGSISTLTIQRTEQRDSAMYRCATFDGDNTGELFFGEGSRLTVL.

The chain recombines TRBV5-4 with TRBJ2-3; D possibly uses TRBD1 or TRBD2 (5 bases each). V was cut by 2 bases and J by 1 base, with 11 bases left in between. Germline CDR1 is SGHNT and CDR2 is YYREEE (reference sequence). This CDR3 contains 15 residues. CDR3 in DNA: TGTGCCAGCAGCTTCGGGGCGGAGGGCACAGATACGCAGTATTTT. Amino acid sequence: CASSFGAEGTDTQYF.

This clonotype was observed a few times. Sequence at one end of the junction differs from germline and may be a read error. This rearrangement joins TRBV4-1 to TRBJ2-1, with D possibly matching TRBD2 (6 bases). CDR1 and CDR2 from the germline V gene are MGHRA and YSYEKL. The CDR3 is 16 amino acids. The CDR3 bases are TGTGCCAGCAGCCAAGATGGAGGGGTCTCCTACAATGAGCAGTTCTTC. Residues: CASSQDGGVSYNEQFF.

The rearrangement uses TRBV4-1 and TRBJ2-2; a possible D gene is TRBD2 (6 bases). The germline V and J ends were trimmed by 1 base and 7 bases, with 13 bases remaining between them. Germline V lookup: CDR1 MGHRA, CDR2 YSYEKL. The CDR3 consists of 15 residues. CDR3: CASSQAEGYNGELFF. The DNA of the CDR3 is TGCGCCAGCAGCCAAGCGGAGGGGTACAACGGGGAGCTGTTTTTT.